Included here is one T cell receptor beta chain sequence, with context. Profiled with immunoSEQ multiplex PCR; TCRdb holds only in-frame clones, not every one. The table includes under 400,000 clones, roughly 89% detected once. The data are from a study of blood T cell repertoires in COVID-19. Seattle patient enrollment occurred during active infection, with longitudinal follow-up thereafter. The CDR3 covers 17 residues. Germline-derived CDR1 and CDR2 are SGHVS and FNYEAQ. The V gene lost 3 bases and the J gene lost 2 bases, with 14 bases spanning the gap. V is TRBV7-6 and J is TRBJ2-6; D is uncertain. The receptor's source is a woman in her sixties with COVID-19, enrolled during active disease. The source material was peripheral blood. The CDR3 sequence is CASSFAGILAGANVLTF. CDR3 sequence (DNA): TGTGCCAGCAGCTTTGCTGGTATTTTAGCTGGGGCCAACGTCCTGACTTTC.